These 26 T cell receptor beta chains were sequenced from one sample in a study of Graves' ophthalmopathy and Graves' hyperthyroidism (dated by TCRdb to 2017 to 2018). Sequencing was carried out with an Illumina HiSeq 2000. For repertoire sequencing, the TCR beta CDR3 regions were amplified from RNA transcripts. HTBI primers and the Qiagen OneStep RT-PCR kit were used in a first-round RT-PCR, which was followed by a second-round multiplex PCR, size selection and purification. TCRdb itself trimmed the public reads at Q25 with fastp, ran MiXCR and retained productive beta chains. Merged by CDR3 protein, the rows form single entries marked with the most common genes and DNA. The sample has hundreds of thousands of distinct CDR3 sequences on record, roughly 39% of them singletons. Under 3.5% of the sample belongs to the ten largest clones. The sequencing input was peripheral blood. The origin of the receptors is an adult man with Graves' ophthalmopathy.

Comment on this clonotype: One junction end disagrees with the germline gene, perhaps due to a read error. The chain uses TRBV10-3 and TRBJ2-5; 8 bases line up with TRBD1. CDR1 is ENHRY and CDR2 is SYGVKD in the germline V gene. The CDR3 is made up of 17 amino acids. The CDR3 DNA sequence: TGTGCCAGCAGTTACTCGATGGCAGGGGGCGGTGAAGAGACCCAGTACTTC. Translation: CASSYSMAGGGEETQYF.

The gene calls are TRBV5-4 and TRBJ2-2; D remains unclear. Deletions cut 1 base from V and 1 base from J, with 11 bases between. Germline loops: CDR1 SGHNT, CDR2 YYREEE (reference sequence). The CDR3 sequence is 16 residues long. The CDR3 here is CASSLQSAGNTGELFF. The CDR3 DNA follows: TGTGCCAGCAGCTTGCAATCGGCAGGGAACACCGGGGAGCTGTTTTTT.

This clonotype was observed a handful of times. This chain links TRBV7-9 with TRBJ1-1; possibly TRBD1 for D (5 bases). V dropped 4 bases and J dropped 4 bases, with 16 bases sitting between them. There are 15 residues in the CDR3. CDR1 SEHNR and CDR2 FQNEAQ come from the germline V gene (reference sequence). This CDR3 is CASSSPPGGVTEAFF. Here the CDR3 DNA reads TGTGCCAGCAGCTCACCCCCCGGAGGGGTCACTGAAGCTTTCTTT. Together with reference TRBV7-9 and TRBJ1-1, the CDR3 gives the full variable domain: DTGVSQNPRHKITKRGQNVTFRCDPISEHNRLYWYRQTLGQGPEFLTYFQNEAQLEKSRLLSDRFSAERPKGSFSTLEIQRTEQGDSAMYLCASSSPPGGVTEAFFGQGTRLTVV.

This clonotype was picked up a small number of times. The rearrangement links TRBV7-8 to TRBJ1-2; possibly TRBD1 for D (5 bases). Between the trimmed V and J ends, which lost 5 bases and 4 bases, there was a span of 23 bases. Germline CDR1 is SGHVS and CDR2 is FQNEAQ. There are 17 residues in the CDR3. CDR3 bases: TGTGCCAGCAGCCCCGGCCGGGACTCAAAAAGGACCTATGGCTACACCTTC. This sequence encodes CASSPGRDSKRTYGYTF.

This clonotype was observed many times. This chain links TRBV2 with TRBJ2-6; 11 bases are a match to TRBD2. Germline V gene data show CDR1 as SNHLY and CDR2 as FYNNEI. V lost 6 bases, J lost 1 base, and 8 bases stayed unmatched. This CDR3 has 18 residues. The CDR3 DNA reads as TGTGCCAGCAGAGGGGGCCTAGCGGGAGGTTCTGGGGCCAACGTCCTGACTTTC. Translating gives CASRGGLAGGSGANVLTF.

The rearrangement joins TRBV19 to TRBJ1-5; D might be TRBD1 (6 bases). V lost 11 bases and J lost 2, with 13 bases in between. The germline V gene has CDR1 LNHDA and CDR2 SQIVND (reference sequence). The CDR3 length is 13 residues. The CDR3 loop reads CAVGGGGNQPQHF. The CDR3 DNA sequence: TGTGCCGTCGGAGGGGGAGGCAATCAGCCCCAGCATTTT.

On this clonotype itself: This may come from a read error, since a much larger clone is one base off. The genes are TRBV6-6 and TRBJ1-5; the D is unclear. With 2 bases removed from V and 1 base from J, the gap between germline ends came to 3 bases. Germline CDR1 and CDR2: MNHNY and SVGAGI (reference sequence). The CDR3 totals 13 residues. The DNA of the CDR3 is TGTGCCAGCAGTTACACAAGCAATCAGCCCCAGCATTTT. Its protein product is CASSYTSNQPQHF.

This clonotype was counted many times. The V gene is TRBV9, the J gene TRBJ1-5, with unresolved D. V dropped 0 bases and J dropped 5 bases, with 6 bases sitting between them. The CDR3 loop spans 13 amino acids. The germline V gene has CDR1 SGDLS and CDR2 YYNGEE. CDR3 loop: CASSVEADQPQHF. The DNA of the CDR3 is TGTGCCAGCAGCGTAGAAGCGGATCAGCCCCAGCATTTT.

Concerning this clonotype itself: The junction differs from germline at one of its ends, possibly a read error. The gene calls are TRBV7-9 and TRBJ1-1; TRBD1 agrees at 8 bases. CDR3 length equals 16 residues. Germline lookup yields CDR1 SEHNR and CDR2 FQNEAQ (reference sequence). CDR3 sequence: CASSQDPRDRLIEAFF. Here the CDR3 DNA reads TGCGCCAGCAGCCAAGATCCCCGGGACAGGCTGATTGAAGCTTTCTTT.

As regards this clonotype: Possible read error: a much larger clone is one base away. The chain couples TRBV25-1 to TRBJ2-7; a weak D match, TRBD2 (5 bases). CDR1 is MGHDK and CDR2 is SYGVNS in the germline V gene. The CDR3 runs to 14 residues. CDR3 nucleotides: TGTGCCAGCTCCAGTTCTAGCTCCTCCTGCGAGCAGTACTTC. Residues: CASSSSSSSCEQYF.

This clonotype was found a few times. This chain uses TRBV3-1 with TRBJ1-6, with 7 bases fitting TRBD1. This CDR3 has 15 residues. In germline, CDR1 is LGHDT, CDR2 YNNKEL (reference sequence). The V gene end was trimmed by 1 base and the J gene end by 8 bases; junction bases not matched to a gene: 5. The CDR3 region has the DNA TGTGCCAGCAGCCAAGGGGGAGGGGGCGATTCACCCCTCCACTTT. Translation: CASSQGGGGDSPLHF.

V is TRBV30 and J is TRBJ1-2, with TRBD1 identical over 9 bases. J gave up 6 bases and V 6 bases, and 8 bases lay outside the gene matches. The CDR3 runs 13 residues. Germline V gene data show CDR1 as GTSNPN and CDR2 as SVGIG (reference sequence). The CDR3 is CACRTGDVNGYTF. CDR3 DNA: TGTGCCTGTCGGACAGGGGATGTGAATGGCTACACCTTC.

Details on this clonotype: This may be a read error, as it is one base from a much larger clone. The chain recombines TRBV20-1 with TRBJ1-1; 8 nucleotides agree with TRBD1. The CDR3 spans 12 residues. The germline CDR1 and CDR2 sequences are DFQATT and SNEGSKA (reference sequence). V shed 5 bases and J 4 bases; nucleotides not matched to a gene: 3. The CDR3: CSARGTGTEAFF. CDR3 nucleotide sequence: TGCAGTGCTCGGGGGACAGGCACTGAAGCTTTCTTT.

The chain couples TRBV24-1 to TRBJ2-1, with D possibly TRBD1 on 6 matching bases. The assigned J gene may be wrong: the sequence end matches TRBJ2-7 better. This CDR3 has 14 residues. CDR1 and CDR2 (germline): KGHDR, SFDVKD. CDR3 region: CATSDPGQGNEQYF. Written as DNA, the CDR3 is TGTGCCACCAGTGATCCGGGACAAGGGAATGAGCAGTACTTC.

The sample holds a few counts of this clonotype. The chain recombines TRBV4-1 with TRBJ1-5, with a weak D call TRBD1 (6 bases). CDR1 and CDR2 from the germline V gene are MGHRA and YSYEKL. V lost 0 bases, J lost 3 bases, and 15 bases lay in between. This CDR3 has 17 amino acids. The CDR3, as DNA: TGCGCCAGCAGCCAAGATCCGGGACAAGGGGCCAATCAGCCCCAGCATTTT. Amino acid sequence: CASSQDPGQGANQPQHF.

This clonotype was counted at least ten times. The gene calls are TRBV7-9 and TRBJ1-1; D is unclear. This CDR3 spans 12 amino acids. V lost 4 bases and J 6 bases, leaving 9 bases between the germline ends. Germline loops: CDR1 SEHNR, CDR2 FQNEAQ (reference sequence). CDR3: CASSSTWAEAFF. The CDR3 DNA reads TGTGCCAGCAGCTCAACTTGGGCTGAAGCTTTCTTT.

Concerning this clonotype: Relative to the germline gene, one junction end is altered; a read error may explain this. The gene calls are TRBV7-7 and TRBJ2-5; the D gene is possibly TRBD2 (6 bases). In germline, CDR1 is SSHAT, CDR2 FNYEAQ (reference sequence). The CDR3 is 13 residues long. The CDR3 reads CASSLGLRETQYF. CDR3 coding DNA: TGTGCTAGCAGCTTGGGACTGCGAGAGACCCAGTACTTC. Drawing the rest from reference TRBV7-7 and TRBJ2-5, the complete variable domain is GAGVSQSPRYKVTKRGQDVTLRCDPISSHATLYWYQQALGQGPEFLTYFNYEAQPDKSGLPSDRFSAERPEGSISTLTIQRTEQRDSAMYRCASSLGLRETQYFGPGTRLLVL.

The table lists this clonotype with many counts. V and J are TRBV12-3 or TRBV12-4 and TRBJ1-1; no firm D call. There are 11 residues in the CDR3. V lost 5 bases and J lost 8, with 9 bases in between. The CDR3 spells CASSAGPEAFF. CDR3 in DNA: TGTGCCAGCAGTGCCGGACCCGAAGCTTTCTTT.

This chain links TRBV19 with TRBJ2-2, with unresolved D. Germline values: CDR1 LNHDA, CDR2 SQIVND (reference sequence). Trimming removed 7 bases from V and 6 bases from J, with 9 bases in between. The CDR3 is 12 amino acids. CDR3 sequence (DNA): TGTGCCAGTAAATTTAGGGCCGGGGAGCTGTTTTTT. It is translated as CASKFRAGELFF.

The DNA for the CDR3 is TGTGCCAGCAGCCAAGCAAGGACTAATACCTACGAGCAGTACTTC. Translated, it gives CASSQARTNTYEQYF. This chain connects TRBV14 to TRBJ2-7, with D possibly being TRBD2 (6 bases). V was pared by 1 base and J by 2 bases, with 12 bases between. The germline V gene has CDR1 SGHDN and CDR2 FVKESK. CDR3 length: 15 residues.

A word on this clonotype: A much bigger clone sits one base away, suggesting this may be a read error. The chain employs TRBV10-3 and TRBJ2-5; D is perhaps TRBD2 (5 bases). CDR3 length: 15 amino acids. CDR1 is ENHRY and CDR2 is SYGVKD in the germline V gene. The V end was cut by 6 bases, the J end by 4 bases, with 18 bases between. The CDR3 loop reads CAISQSPGSAETQYF. The CDR3 nucleotides are TGTGCCATCAGCCAATCTCCGGGGTCGGCAGAGACCCAGTACTTC.

The chain employs TRBV15 and TRBJ2-3; 9 bases fit TRBD1. This CDR3 has 15 amino acids. Unmatched junction bases numbered 2, after V lost 1 base and J lost 3 bases. Germline CDR1 and CDR2: LNHNV and YYDKDF (reference sequence). As DNA, the CDR3 is TGTGCCACCAGCAGAGTGGGACAGGGTACAGATACGCAGTATTTT. Residues: CATSRVGQGTDTQYF.

The sample holds one count of this clonotype. The V call is TRBV30, the J call TRBJ2-5, with a weak D call TRBD1 (6 bases). The CDR3 is 16 residues long. The germline gives CDR1 GTSNPN, CDR2 SVGIG (reference sequence). V lost 3 bases and J 2 bases, leaving 19 bases between the germline ends. CDR3 loop: CAWSPIDRNLQETQYF. The CDR3, as DNA: TGTGCCTGGAGCCCAATTGACAGGAACCTTCAAGAGACCCAGTACTTC.

This clonotype was detected once. Just one base apart from a much larger clone, this may be a read error. This is likely a read error, given that the CDR3 carries no conserved phenylalanine or tryptophan at its end. The chain combines TRBV11-1 with TRBJ2-7; the D is unclear. The CDR3 has 13 amino acids. Germline V lookup: CDR1 SGHAT, CDR2 FQDESV (reference sequence). Trimming removed 5 bases from V and 2 bases from J, with 10 bases in between. The CDR3 DNA reads TGTGCCAGCAGCCGCTTTCGGACCTACGAGCAGTACCTC. Amino acids: CASSRFRTYEQYL.

As concerns this clonotype: A much larger clone differs from this one at a single base, so this may be a read error. The chain joins TRBV20-1 to TRBJ2-7; tentative D call: TRBD2 (6 bases). This CDR3 has 15 residues. The germline gives CDR1 DFQATT, CDR2 SNEGSKA (reference sequence). Trimming took off 0 bases at V and 4 bases at J, with 16 bases between the two ends. In DNA form, the CDR3 reads TGCAGTGCTAGAGATAGGGCTAGCGCAGGGTACGAGCAGTACTTC. Translating gives CSARDRASAGYEQYF.

This clonotype came up a few times. The junction departs from germline at one end; a sequencing error may be responsible. The genes are TRBV7-8 and TRBJ2-7; D uncertain. CDR1 is SGHVS and CDR2 is FQNEAQ in the germline V gene. This CDR3 contains 14 residues. This CDR3 is CASSLGQSSYGQYF. In DNA, the CDR3 is TGTGCCAGCAGCTTAGGGCAAAGCTCCTACGGGCAGTACTTC.